The 19 T cell receptor beta chains below all came from one sample that was sequenced in a study of CD8+CD57+ T cells in acquired aplastic anemia. Profiling that covered TCR beta VDJ and CDR3 relied on genomic DNA as its template. TCRdb passed the reads through MiXCR, listing each CDR3 protein once. The sample shows about 200,000 distinct CDR3 sequences, 65% of them seen only once. Sequencing was done on patients that had shown CD8+CD57+ cell expansion by flow cytometry. The sample taken for sequencing was sorted CD4+, CD8+, or CD8+CD57+ T cells (not recorded which) from PBMCs. These receptors originate from a human donor with aplastic anemia.

The genes are TRBV7-9 and TRBJ1-2, with 8 bases identical to TRBD1. Germline CDR1 is SEHNR and CDR2 is FQNEAQ (reference sequence). This CDR3 comprises 15 residues. J lost 4 bases, V lost 5 bases, and 9 bases had no gene match. CDR3: CASSPGQGRGYGYTF. Here the CDR3 DNA reads TGTGCCAGCAGCCCTGGACAGGGACGGGGCTATGGCTACACCTTC.

The CDR3 nucleotides read TGTGCCAGCAGTACAGCGAGCTCCTATAATTCACCCCTCCACTTT. It specifies CASSTASSYNSPLHF. The chain employs TRBV5-6 and TRBJ1-6; no clear D. Per germline, CDR1 SGHDT and CDR2 YYEEEE. This CDR3 contains 15 residues. V lost 5 bases and J lost 0, with 9 bases in between. The complete variable domain, with remaining parts taken from reference TRBV5-6 and TRBJ1-6, reads DAGVTQSPTHLIKTRGQQVTLRCSPKSGHDTVSWYQQALGQGPQFIFQYYEEEERQRGNFPDRFSGHQFPNYSSELNVNALLLGDSALYLCASSTASSYNSPLHFGNGTRLTVT.

The CDR3 nucleotides are TGTGCCATGGGGCCGAACACTGAAGCTTTCTTT. As protein: CAMGPNTEAFF. The rearrangement joins TRBV11-3 to TRBJ1-1; D might be TRBD1 (5 bases). V was pared by 10 bases and J by 1 base, with 7 bases between. Per the germline V gene, CDR1 is SGHNT and CDR2 is YENEEA. The CDR3 sequence is 11 residues long.

This clonotype was counted many times. The chain recombines TRBV29-1 with TRBJ2-7; either TRBD1 or TRBD2 may supply D (5 bases each). Trimming pared 5 bases from V and 2 bases from J, leaving 10 bases between. In germline, CDR1 is SQVTM, CDR2 ANQGSEA. There are 12 residues in the CDR3. In DNA, the CDR3 is TGCAGCGTTTCACAGGAGGCCTACGAGCAGTACTTC. Translating it yields CSVSQEAYEQYF.

This chain links TRBV5-6 with TRBJ2-7; D uncertain. V was clipped by 2 bases and J by 3 bases, with 9 bases between them. Germline lookup yields CDR1 SGHDT and CDR2 YYEEEE. This CDR3 spans 13 amino acids. The CDR3 protein is CASSFGQIYEQYF. The CDR3 DNA follows: TGTGCCAGCAGCTTCGGGCAGATCTACGAGCAGTACTTC.

With respect to this clonotype: No conserved phenylalanine or tryptophan is present at the end of the CDR3, so a read error is the likely explanation. V is TRBV2 and J is TRBJ1-3; D is unclear. Trimming removed 4 bases from V and 0 bases from J, with 4 bases in between. This CDR3 has 13 residues. The germline CDR1 and CDR2 sequences are SNHLY and FYNNEI. CDR3 sequence reads: CASSAGSGNTIYI. The DNA of the CDR3 is TGTGCCAGCAGTGCAGGCTCTGGAAACACCATATATATT.

CDR3 loop: CASSLRSGGDSDNYGYTF. The CDR3 DNA is TGCGCCAGCAGCTTGAGATCGGGGGGGGACAGCGATAACTATGGCTACACCTTC. This chain uses TRBV5-1 with TRBJ1-2, with TRBD1 matching 7 bases. Germline V lookup: CDR1 SGHRS, CDR2 YFSETQ. The CDR3 contains 18 residues. J lost 1 base, V lost 1 base, and 13 bases had no gene match.

This clonotype was recorded a few times. The chain recombines TRBV7-8 with TRBJ1-2; D remains ambiguous. This CDR3 contains 12 residues. The V gene lost 1 base and the J gene lost 10 bases, with 10 bases spanning the gap. Looked up from germline, CDR1 is SGHVS and CDR2 is FQNEAQ. The CDR3 spells CASSLGGDAYTF. The CDR3 DNA reads TGTGCCAGCAGCTTAGGCGGCGATGCCTACACCTTC.

The chain carries TRBV15 and TRBJ1-6, with 9 bases that match TRBD1. V lost 3 bases and J lost 5; bases outside the gene matches: 5. This CDR3 comprises 16 residues. The V gene's germline CDR1 is LNHNV and CDR2 YYDKDF (reference sequence). The chain's CDR3 is CATSRRTGVNNSPLHF. CDR3 nucleotide sequence: TGTGCCACCAGCAGGAGGACAGGGGTCAATAATTCACCCCTCCACTTT. The variable domain in full, completed from reference TRBV15 and TRBJ1-6, reads DAMVIQNPRYQVTQFGKPVTLSCSQTLNHNVMYWYQQKSSQAPKLLFHYYDKDFNNEADTPDNFQSRRPNTSFCFLDIRSPGLGDTAMYLCATSRRTGVNNSPLHFGNGTRLTVT.

The genes are TRBV15 and TRBJ2-3; 8 positions agree with TRBD2. This CDR3 has 14 amino acids. The V segment lost 3 bases and the J segment 2 bases; nucleotides outside the gene matches: 1. Germline CDR1 and CDR2: LNHNV and YYDKDF (reference sequence). CDR3 sequence (DNA): TGTGCCACCAGCAGCGGGGGGGACACAGATACGCAGTATTTT. Its protein is CATSSGGDTDTQYF.

This clonotype was counted ten times or more. V gene TRBV10-1 combines with J gene TRBJ1-2; D uncertain. The CDR3 extends over 10 amino acids. Deletions cut 3 bases from V and 7 bases from J, with 3 bases between. Germline V gene lookup returns CDR1 WNHNN and CDR2 SYGVQD (reference sequence). The CDR3 DNA reads as TGCGCCAGCAGTGAAGGTGGCTACACCTTC. It codes for CASSEGGYTF.

The chain couples TRBV10-3 to TRBJ1-2, with TRBD1 matching over 8 bases. With 2 bases clipped from V and 9 bases from J, the junction kept 26 bases outside the gene matches. This CDR3 contains 20 residues. Germline lookup yields CDR1 ENHRY and CDR2 SYGVKD. CDR3 amino acids: CAISEVGQDRSSQFLWSYTF. The CDR3 DNA reads as TGTGCCATCAGTGAGGTGGGACAGGACCGCTCTAGCCAGTTCCTATGGAGCTACACCTTC.

This clonotype occurred a few times. The V and J genes are TRBV30 and TRBJ2-7; D not certain. Germline-derived CDR1 and CDR2 are GTSNPN and SVGIG (reference sequence). V lost 4 bases, J lost 0 bases, and 10 bases lay in between. The CDR3 has 13 residues. The CDR3 region has the DNA TGTGCCTGGATGTCGGAAAGCTCCTACGAGCAGTACTTC. Its translation: CAWMSESSYEQYF.

The chain employs TRBV20-1 and TRBJ2-1; the match to TRBD1 covers 9 bases. The V and J ends lost 6 bases and 8 bases, in that order; junction bases with no gene match: 5. The CDR3 sequence is 12 residues long. Per germline, CDR1 DFQATT and CDR2 SNEGSKA (reference sequence). The DNA of the CDR3 is TGCAGTGCCACGGGACAGGGAGATGAGCAGTTCTTC. Encoded protein: CSATGQGDEQFF.

This clonotype showed up just once. The V call is TRBV10-3, the J call TRBJ1-2; no definite D call. Germline V gene lookup returns CDR1 ENHRY and CDR2 SYGVKD. The CDR3 runs to 15 residues. V was pared by 7 bases and J by 9 bases, with 24 bases between. In nucleotides, the CDR3 is TGTGCCATCAAGGAGTGGGCAGACCTTCCCTCCAGCTACACCTTC. Translating it yields CAIKEWADLPSSYTF.

The chain joins TRBV7-9 to TRBJ1-5; D not resolved. Trimming stripped 0 bases from V and 0 bases from J, with 6 bases between. The CDR3 totals 15 residues. The V gene's germline CDR1 is SEHNR and CDR2 FQNEAQ (reference sequence). Here the CDR3 DNA reads TGTGCCAGCAGCTTAGCCGGAGATAGCAATCAGCCCCAGCATTTT. It translates to CASSLAGDSNQPQHF.

The chain's CDR3 is CASSEAVEGSNEQFF. CDR3 coding DNA: TGTGCCAGCAGTGAGGCCGTAGAGGGGAGCAATGAGCAGTTCTTC. V usage is TRBV6-4 and J usage is TRBJ2-1; D possibly uses TRBD1 or TRBD2 (5 bases each). Per the germline V gene, CDR1 is MRHNA and CDR2 is SNTAGT. The CDR3 consists of 15 residues. The ends were cut back, 3 bases at V and 6 bases at J, with 15 bases in the middle.

The chain couples TRBV20-1 to TRBJ2-7; no firm D call. V lost 5 bases to trimming and J lost 3 bases, with 17 bases between them. This CDR3 is built from 14 residues. Germline values: CDR1 DFQATT, CDR2 SNEGSKA (reference sequence). The CDR3 nucleotides are TGCAGTGCTGGAACGACCACCGGCCTCTACGAGCAGTACTTC. The encoded protein is CSAGTTTGLYEQYF.

On this clonotype: Since no conserved phenylalanine or tryptophan closes the CDR3, a read error is the likely cause. The chain uses TRBV6-1 and TRBJ1-3; the match to TRBD1 covers 10 bases. Germline CDR1 is MNHNS and CDR2 is SASEGT. CDR3 length: 15 amino acids. Unmatched junction bases numbered 3, after V lost 4 bases and J lost 3 bases. The CDR3: CASSGDRGFGNTIYL. The CDR3 region has the DNA TGTGCCAGCAGTGGGGACAGGGGATTTGGAAACACCATATATCTT.